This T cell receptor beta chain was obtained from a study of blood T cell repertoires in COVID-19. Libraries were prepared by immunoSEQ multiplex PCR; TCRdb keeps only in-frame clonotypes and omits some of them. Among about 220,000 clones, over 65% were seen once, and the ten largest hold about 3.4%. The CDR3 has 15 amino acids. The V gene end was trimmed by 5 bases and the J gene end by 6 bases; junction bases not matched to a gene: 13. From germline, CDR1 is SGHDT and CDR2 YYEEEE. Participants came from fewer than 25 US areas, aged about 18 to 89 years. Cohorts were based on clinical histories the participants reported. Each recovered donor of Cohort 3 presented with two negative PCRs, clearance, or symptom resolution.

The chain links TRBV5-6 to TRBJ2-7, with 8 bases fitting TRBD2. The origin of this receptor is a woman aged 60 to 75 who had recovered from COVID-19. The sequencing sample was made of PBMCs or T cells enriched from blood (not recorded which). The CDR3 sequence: CASSPRTSWGVEQYF. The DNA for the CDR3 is TGTGCCAGCAGTCCTAGGACTAGCTGGGGGGTCGAGCAGTACTTC.